Listed here are 21 T cell receptor beta chains from one sample, sequenced in a study of radiotherapy plus CTLA-4 blockade in lung cancer. Sequencing used immunoSEQ multiplex PCR; TCRdb keeps in-frame clones, though not all of them. The table shows around 99,000 clones, with around 88% occurring only once. The sequences come from peripheral blood, collected from a patient treated with radiotherapy plus ipilimumab. These TCRs come from a human donor with non-small cell lung cancer that progressed on radiotherapy plus ipilimumab.

The chain recombines TRBV29-1 with TRBJ2-3; D is undetermined. This CDR3 contains 13 residues. Germline V lookup: CDR1 SQVTM, CDR2 ANQGSEA. V lost 1 base and J 2 bases, leaving 7 bases between the germline ends. The CDR3 nucleotides read TGCAGCGTTGAAGGGGTGTACACAGATACGCAGTATTTT. Encoded protein: CSVEGVYTDTQYF.

The J gene is TRBJ1-2, the V gene TRBV6-6, with D maybe TRBD1 (6 bases). Trimming removed 0 bases from V and 3 bases from J, with 14 bases in between. Germline CDR1 MNHNY, CDR2 SVGAGI (reference sequence). The CDR3 consists of 16 residues. CDR3 nucleotides: TGTGCCAGCAGTTACTCGCACAGGGTGCTCTACTATGGCTACACCTTC. Translated: CASSYSHRVLYYGYTF.

This clone has just a few counts. The chain combines TRBV27 with TRBJ2-6, with D uncertain. V lost 5 bases, J lost 0 bases, and 5 bases lay in between. The CDR3 spans 14 residues. Germline values: CDR1 MNHEY, CDR2 SMNVEV (reference sequence). In nucleotides, the CDR3 is TGTGCCAGCAGTCCCTACTCTGGGGCCAACGTCCTGACTTTC. This encodes CASSPYSGANVLTF.

This clone was counted a few times. The rearrangement joins TRBV18 to TRBJ2-7; 11 nucleotides agree with TRBD2. This CDR3 spans 17 amino acids. Losses at the gene ends were 6 bases for V and 3 bases for J; bases not matched to a gene: 13. The germline CDR1 and CDR2 sequences are KGHSH and LQKENI. The CDR3, as DNA: TGTGCCAGCTCCCAGACGGGGGGCACTAGCGGGAGCTACGAGCAGTACTTC. Translated: CASSQTGGTSGSYEQYF.

J is TRBJ1-1 and V is TRBV7-3; no definite D call. V lost 4 bases, J lost 1 base, and 10 bases lay in between. The CDR3 runs 14 residues. The germline gives CDR1 SGHTA, CDR2 FQGTGA. The CDR3 DNA reads TGTGCCAGCAGCTCTTCCCCCCAGAACACTGAAGCTTTCTTT. The encoded protein is CASSSSPQNTEAFF.

The genes are TRBV7-9 and TRBJ1-2, with D perhaps TRBD1 (5 bases). Trimming cost V 5 bases and J 4 bases, with 11 bases left between them. The CDR3 runs to 13 residues. Germline CDR1 SEHNR, CDR2 FQNEAQ (reference sequence). CDR3 loop: CASSHAGSYGYTF. The DNA of the CDR3 is TGTGCCAGCAGCCACGCAGGGAGCTATGGCTACACCTTC.

The V call is TRBV11-3, the J call TRBJ2-1; D is undetermined. This CDR3 has 16 residues. V lost 1 base, J lost 9 bases, and 19 bases lay in between. Per germline, CDR1 SGHNT and CDR2 YENEEA. DNA of the CDR3: TGTGCCAGCAGCTTAGTTCTCGCCCACCCTCTCGTTGAGCAGTTCTTC. Translated, it gives CASSLVLAHPLVEQFF. The complete variable domain, with remaining parts taken from reference TRBV11-3 and TRBJ2-1, reads EAGVVQSPRYKIIEKKQPVAFWCNPISGHNTLYWYLQNLGQGPELLIRYENEEAVDDSQLPKDRFSAERLKGVDSTLKIQPAELGDSAVYLCASSLVLAHPLVEQFFGPGTRLTVL.

About this clone: The same CDR3 can be traced to other DNA sequences in this sample. This chain uses TRBV9 with TRBJ2-7; 8 bases fit TRBD2. The CDR3 spans 14 residues. Germline CDR1 and CDR2: SGDLS and YYNGEE. V trimming: 0 bases; J trimming: 3 bases; junction bases outside the gene matches: 2. CDR3 residues: CASSVEAGGYEQYF. CDR3 sequence (DNA): TGTGCCAGCAGCGTAGAGGCGGGAGGCTACGAGCAGTACTTC.

The genes are TRBV6-6 and TRBJ2-7; D is uncertain. This CDR3 is built from 13 residues. Trimming took 8 bases from V and 4 from J, leaving 15 bases between them. Germline V lookup: CDR1 MNHNY, CDR2 SVGAGI (reference sequence). The CDR3 nucleotides are TGTGCCAGCCACTCCGGGTCCTTGTACGAGCAGTACTTC. This encodes CASHSGSLYEQYF.

The chain is built from TRBV11-2 and TRBJ2-5; TRBD1 agrees at 9 bases. The closer fit of TRBJ2-7 to the DNA end suggests the J call may be wrong. Germline CDR1 reads SGHAT; CDR2 reads FQNNGV. CDR3 size: 13 residues. The CDR3 nucleotides read TGTGCCAGCAATACACAGGGGGCAGGCGAGCAGTACTTC. Its protein is CASNTQGAGEQYF.

The V gene is TRBV10-2, the J gene TRBJ2-1; D is undetermined. The germline V and J ends were trimmed by 8 bases and 5 bases, with 10 bases remaining between them. The CDR3 contains 12 residues. Germline CDR1 is WSHSY and CDR2 is SAAADI. The CDR3 region is CASGPPHNEQFF. Here the CDR3 DNA reads TGCGCCAGCGGTCCCCCCCACAATGAGCAGTTCTTC.

The sample holds a few counts of this clone. The chain joins TRBV5-4 to TRBJ2-3; TRBD2 matches 8 bases. Per germline, CDR1 SGHNT and CDR2 YYREEE (reference sequence). The V segment lost 6 bases and the J segment 3 bases; nucleotides outside the gene matches: 9. CDR3 length: 15 residues. The CDR3 DNA reads TGTGCCAGCATAACCGGCGGGGGGCTTACAGATACGCAGTATTTT. This sequence encodes CASITGGGLTDTQYF. Full variable domain (outside the CDR3, taken from reference TRBV5-4 and TRBJ2-3): ETGVTQSPTHLIKTRGQQVTLRCSSQSGHNTVSWYQQALGQGPQFIFQYYREEENGRGNFPPRFSGLQFPNYSSELNVNALELDDSALYLCASITGGGLTDTQYFGPGTRLTVL.

The chain couples TRBV6-5 to TRBJ2-1; 7 nucleotides match TRBD2. V dropped 7 bases and J dropped 8; count of bases not matched to a gene: 8. CDR1 MNHEY and CDR2 SVGAGI come from the germline V gene. CDR3 length: 13 residues. DNA of the CDR3: TGTGCCAGCAAGGCTAGCGGAACTTATGAGCAGTTCTTC. Protein product: CASKASGTYEQFF.

This rearrangement joins TRBV5-1 to TRBJ2-1; no clear D. CDR3 length: 14 amino acids. Germline lookup yields CDR1 SGHRS and CDR2 YFSETQ. V was pared by 4 bases and J by 0 bases, with 8 bases between. The CDR3 protein is CASSPLSSYNEQFF. CDR3 DNA: TGCGCCAGCAGCCCCCTGAGCTCCTACAATGAGCAGTTCTTC.

In this sample, this clone turned up once. The chain uses TRBV4-2 and TRBJ1-1; the D is unclear. This CDR3 spans 14 amino acids. V dropped 4 bases and J dropped 0 bases, with 9 bases sitting between them. The germline gives CDR1 LGHNA, CDR2 YNFKEQ. The CDR3 loop is CASSPDSLNTEAFF. The CDR3 region has the DNA TGTGCCAGCAGCCCTGACTCATTGAACACTGAAGCTTTCTTT.

This sequence joins TRBV27 and TRBJ1-1; D ambiguous. Trimming stripped 2 bases from V and 1 base from J, with 8 bases between. Germline V gene lookup returns CDR1 MNHEY and CDR2 SMNVEV (reference sequence). The CDR3 extends over 14 amino acids. CDR3 region: CASSLQRQNTEAFF. CDR3 nucleotides: TGTGCCAGCAGTTTACAGAGGCAGAACACTGAAGCTTTCTTT.

This chain connects TRBV6-6 to TRBJ1-2; D gene ambiguous. Germline V CDR1 and CDR2: MNHNY, SVGAGI (reference sequence). The germline V and J ends were trimmed by 7 bases and 0 bases, with 15 bases remaining between them. This CDR3 comprises 15 residues. DNA for the CDR3: TGTGCCAGCACCGTCGCGGCCCGACCTAACTATGGCTACACCTTC. Translating it yields CASTVAARPNYGYTF.

This sequence joins TRBV9 and TRBJ2-2, with 14 bases that match TRBD2. From germline, CDR1 is SGDLS and CDR2 YYNGEE. This CDR3 has 18 residues. V gave up 2 bases and J gave up 0 bases; unmatched junction bases: 3. The CDR3 DNA sequence: TGTGCCAGCAGCGTGGCGACTAGCGGGAGGGCGAACACCGGGGAGCTGTTTTTT. Its protein is CASSVATSGRANTGELFF.

The chain uses TRBV5-1 and TRBJ2-2; D is possibly TRBD2 (6 bases). V dropped 3 bases and J dropped 1 base, with 10 bases sitting between them. The V gene's germline CDR1 is SGHRS and CDR2 YFSETQ. The CDR3 is made up of 15 amino acids. The CDR3 nucleotides read TGCGCCAGCAGCTCAGGTAGCGGGAACACCGGGGAGCTGTTTTTT. Its translation: CASSSGSGNTGELFF.

This chain uses TRBV5-8 with TRBJ2-3; D might be TRBD2 (6 bases). Trimming removed 4 bases from V and 0 bases from J, with 15 bases in between. CDR1 is SGHTS and CDR2 is YDEGEE in the germline V gene. The CDR3 is 16 residues long. CDR3 coding DNA: TGTGCCAGCAGCCGTGACGTAAGCGGGAGCACAGATACGCAGTATTTT. Translating it yields CASSRDVSGSTDTQYF. The full variable domain, with the rest looked up from reference TRBV5-8 and TRBJ2-3, is EAGVTQSPTHLIKTRGQQATLRCSPISGHTSVYWYQQALGLGLQFLLWYDEGEERNRGNFPPRFSGRQFPNYSSELNVNALELEDSALYLCASSRDVSGSTDTQYFGPGTRLTVL.

The chain combines TRBV14 with TRBJ2-7; 7 bases match TRBD2. V was pared by 2 bases and J by 6 bases, with 10 bases of the junction left unmatched. Germline CDR1 is SGHDN and CDR2 is FVKESK. This CDR3 is built from 15 residues. This CDR3 is CASSQIEGGPGEQYF. In nucleotides, the CDR3 is TGTGCCAGCAGCCAAATTGAGGGAGGGCCTGGCGAGCAGTACTTC. The full variable domain, in which reference TRBV14 and TRBJ2-7 provide the parts outside the CDR3, is EAGVTQFPSHSVIEKGQTVTLRCDPISGHDNLYWYRRVMGKEIKFLLHFVKESKQDESGMPNNRFLAERTGGTYSTLKVQPAELEDSGVYFCASSQIEGGPGEQYFGPGTRLTVT.